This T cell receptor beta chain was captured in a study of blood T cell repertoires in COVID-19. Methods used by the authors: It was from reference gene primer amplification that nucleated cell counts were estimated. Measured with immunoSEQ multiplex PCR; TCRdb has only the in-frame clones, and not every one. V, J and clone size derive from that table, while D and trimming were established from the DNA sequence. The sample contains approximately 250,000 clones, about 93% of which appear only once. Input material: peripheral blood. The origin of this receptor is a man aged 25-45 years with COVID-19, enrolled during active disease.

This chain's CDR3 is CASSPGGGRGYGYTF. In DNA form, the CDR3 reads TGTGCCAGCAGTCCCGGCGGGGGGCGAGGGTATGGCTACACCTTC. The V gene is TRBV3-1 (or the pseudogene TRBV3-2), the J gene TRBJ1-2, with D perhaps matching TRBD1 (6 bases). This CDR3 is built from 15 residues. The V end was cut by 6 bases, the J end by 5 bases, with 19 bases between. Germline CDR1 is LGHDT and CDR2 is YNNKEL (reference sequence).